Below, one T cell receptor beta chain is given with its context. It has no known antigen specificity. Within one base of it there is no much larger clone, and no base qualities were kept. The CDR3 goes from the cysteine to the phenylalanine over 14 residues. The only DNA kept is the CDR3, 42 bases in frame from the first base. Reading the germline V gene gives CDR1 MDHEN and CDR2 SYDVKM. V loses 2 bases, J loses 5 bases, and the germline ends lie 10 bases apart. CD8 naive samples were obtained by positive selection for CCR7 among CD45RO-negative cells, yielding a CD45RA+CCR7+ population from which TemRA cells were excluded. Healthy HIV-negative adults with no recently reported acute infections or vaccinations were included as donors. All donors were Caucasian adults living in Nashville, Tennessee, USA. Blood was obtained by leukapheresis, after which PBMCs were separated by Ficoll-Histopaque density gradient centrifugation and cryopreserved in liquid nitrogen vapor phase. Analytical flow cytometry was used to check the purity and quantity of each magnetically sorted T cell population. From each sorted fraction, genomic DNA was isolated and quantified by UV absorbance on a Nanodrop 2000c.

This sample is part of a study of shared clonotypes between healthy human individuals (dated by TCRdb to 2020 to 2022). Regarding the research as a whole: The cohort included a few men and two women between 18 and 49 years of age. Per donor, three plates each were used for CD4 naive and CD4 memory, two for CD8 naive, and one for CD8 memory. To increase sequencing depth and limit assay-specific biases, TCR repertoire library preparation and sequencing were carried out by different laboratories using diverse techniques. The study deeply sequenced blood TCR repertoires of several healthy adults to estimate repertoire size and the extent of clonotype sharing between individuals. Between about 0.85 and 10 billion PBMCs per donor were obtained by leukapheresis. Summary of the overall study and its limitations: Larger estimated clonotype richness was generally found for naive subsets than for memory subsets. Because the study included only a small number of donors, the genetic and exposure-history diversity represented was limited. Compared with non-shared clonotypes, clonotypes shared by all four sorted-subset donors had higher generation probabilities. Rarefaction of sorted-subset datasets indicated incomplete sequencing despite the large sequencing depth. Sampling was limited to blood, and TCR repertoires in tissue likely differ from TCR repertoires in blood. Sharing across several donors was observed for 5% to 6.5% of naive CD4, about 3.2% of naive CD8, about 2.5% of memory CD4, and roughly 0.43% of memory CD8 clonotypes. Pairwise subsampling led to the expectation that sequencing depth would affect the degree of clonotype sharing among donors.

Using the deep immunoSEQ assay, multiplex PCR amplified TCR CDR3 regions from genomic DNA. Extracted genomic DNA from each cell subset was distributed evenly across all wells of several immunoSEQ 96-well plates, and each plate was treated as a replicate. Each replicate PCR for sorted subsets received 200 ng genomic DNA, equal to roughly 33,000 T cell genomes. Purified libraries were measured with a Qubit 3.0 fluorometer, size-checked on a Bioanalyzer 2100, and measured again with the KAPA Library Quantification kit. Every immunoSEQ 96-well plate was sequenced on a separate single-read 150-cycle Illumina NextSeq 550 flow cell. Under the source paper's analysis protocol: Because the immunoSEQ output held only junctional sequences and lacked quality scores, the filtering could not match the filtering applied to full-length reads. Sequences were annotated with PyIR, a Python wrapper for IgBLAST v1.9, using IMGT germline references to assign V/J genes and CDR3. Reads with weak V/J assignments (E-value above 1e-6), missing CDR3, stop codons, out-of-frame junctions, or ambiguous translated residues were removed. V3J clonotypes were defined as sequences sharing an identical inferred V gene, J gene, and CDR3 amino acid sequence. To compute the percentage overlap between repertoires, the number of shared unique clonotypes was divided by the size of the smaller repertoire. Richness of each repertoire was evaluated using RTK rarefaction, the Chao1 estimator, and Recon v2.1 estimates of unobserved clonotypes. Generation probabilities for all TCRbeta clonotypes obtained by the gDNA method from a few donors were computed using OLGA. TCRdb retrieved this table from immuneACCESS and kept in-frame rearrangements only. Not all clones are present; in checked studies, unresolved V genes account for under half, and no reason is known for the remainder. The V and J calls and clone size come from that table; D and trimming were worked out from the DNA. The sample data list 2 million to 2.5 million clones, and approximately 94% of these were observed just once. The top ten hold around 1.1% of the sample.

The material sequenced was naive CD8+ T cells sorted from blood. The intended sense of this specimen's cell subset or site label: CD45RA+CCR7+. The chain is encoded by TRBV28 joined to TRBJ1-5, with the identity of the D gene unclear. The TCR comes from a man aged 18-30 years in good health. Here is the DNA: TGTGCCAGCAGTTTAGGGTATTTAGATCAGCCCCAGCATTTT. It specifies CASSLGYLDQPQHF. Supplemented by the reference TRBV28 and TRBJ1-5 proteins around the CDR3, the complete variable domain is DVKVTQSSRYLVKRTGEKVFLECVQDMDHENMFWYRQDPGLGLRLIYFSYDVKMKEKGDIPEGYSVSREKKERFSLILESASTNQTSMYLCASSLGYLDQPQHFGDGTRLSIL.